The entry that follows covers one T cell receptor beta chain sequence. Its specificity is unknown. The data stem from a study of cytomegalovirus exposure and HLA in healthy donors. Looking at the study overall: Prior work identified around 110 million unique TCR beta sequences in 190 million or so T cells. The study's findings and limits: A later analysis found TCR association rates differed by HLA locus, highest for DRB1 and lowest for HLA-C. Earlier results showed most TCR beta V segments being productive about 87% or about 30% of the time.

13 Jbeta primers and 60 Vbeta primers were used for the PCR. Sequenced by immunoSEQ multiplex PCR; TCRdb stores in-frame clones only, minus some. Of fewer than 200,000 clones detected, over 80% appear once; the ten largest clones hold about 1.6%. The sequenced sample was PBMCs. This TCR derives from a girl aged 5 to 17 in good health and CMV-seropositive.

The DNA of the CDR3 is TGTGCCAGCAGTTCGGGTAGGCCTAATGAAAAACTGTTTTTT. Residues: CASSSGRPNEKLFF. The chain links TRBV28 to TRBJ1-4; D call uncertain. The CDR3 sequence is 14 residues long. Germline CDR1 and CDR2: MDHEN and SYDVKM. V lost 4 bases, J lost 3 bases, and 9 bases lay in between.